This entry lists 23 T cell receptor beta chains sequenced from one sample in a study of blood T cell repertoires in COVID-19. Repertoires were generated with immunoSEQ multiplex PCR, while TCRdb's copy carries only in-frame clones and drops some. Of tens of thousands of clones in the sample, roughly 80% were seen once. Material: peripheral blood. All receptors derive from a human donor in a cohort sampled during active or convalescent COVID-19.

This chain connects TRBV11-2 to TRBJ1-1; 7 bases map to TRBD1. With 7 bases clipped from V and 4 bases from J, the junction kept 9 bases outside the gene matches. The CDR3 contains 14 residues. CDR1 and CDR2 from the germline V gene are SGHAT and FQNNGV. The CDR3 DNA sequence: TGTGCCAGCACGATCGGAGGGGGCAGCACTGAAGCTTTCTTT. Translation gives CASTIGGGSTEAFF.

The rearrangement uses TRBV12-3 or TRBV12-4 and TRBJ1-1; D not resolved. The V end lost 4 bases, the J end lost 1 base, and 7 bases lay between the germline ends. The CDR3 runs 13 residues. DNA for the CDR3: TGTGCCAGCAGTTCCACAGCGAACACTGAAGCTTTCTTT. This gives the protein CASSSTANTEAFF.

This clone was found once. The rearrangement joins TRBV7-8 to TRBJ1-5; the D gene is possibly TRBD1 (5 bases). The germline V and J ends were trimmed by 1 base and 2 bases, with 6 bases remaining between them. The length of the CDR3 is 14 residues. In germline, CDR1 is SGHVS, CDR2 FQNEAQ. The chain's CDR3 is CASSLVGGNQPQHF. CDR3 nucleotide sequence: TGTGCCAGCAGCTTAGTAGGGGGCAATCAGCCCCAGCATTTT.

CDR3 sequence: CASSLSQANSPLHF. Written as DNA, the CDR3 is TGTGCCAGCAGCTTGTCTCAGGCGAATTCACCCCTCCACTTT. The chain joins TRBV5-6 to TRBJ1-6; D ambiguous. The V gene lost 1 base and the J gene lost 7 bases, with 9 bases spanning the gap. Germline V gives CDR1 SGHDT, CDR2 YYEEEE. The CDR3 contains 14 residues.

The V call is TRBV2, the J call TRBJ1-3; 7 bases are shared with TRBD1. V was clipped by 6 bases and J by 0 bases; unmatched bases: 11. The CDR3 totals 17 residues. The germline CDR1 and CDR2 sequences are SNHLY and FYNNEI. The CDR3 sequence is CASSLLGRGFSGNTIYF. CDR3 DNA sequence: TGTGCCAGCAGCCTTCTCGGCAGGGGGTTCTCTGGAAACACCATATATTTT.

The V and J genes are TRBV3-1 (or the pseudogene TRBV3-2) and TRBJ1-2, with D perhaps matching TRBD1 (5 bases). Deletions cut 4 bases from V and 8 bases from J, with 20 bases between. This CDR3 is 15 amino acids long. Germline V gene sequence: CDR1 LGHDT, CDR2 YNNKEL (reference sequence). This chain's CDR3 is CASSPPLTVGGGYTF. The CDR3 region has the DNA TGTGCCAGCAGCCCGCCTCTGACAGTAGGAGGGGGCTACACCTTC.

The chain links TRBV7-3 to TRBJ2-3; 8 positions agree with TRBD2. There are 16 residues in the CDR3. Germline V CDR1 and CDR2: SGHTA, FQGTGA. V dropped 5 bases and J dropped 0; count of bases not matched to a gene: 7. In DNA, the CDR3 is TGTGCCAGCAGCCTAAGGTTAGCGGGGAGCACAGATACGCAGTATTTT. Translated: CASSLRLAGSTDTQYF. The full variable domain, with the rest looked up from reference TRBV7-3 and TRBJ2-3, is GAGVSQTPSNKVTEKGKYVELRCDPISGHTALYWYRQSLGQGPEFLIYFQGTGAADDSGLPNDRFFAVRPEGSVSTLKIQRTERGDSAVYLCASSLRLAGSTDTQYFGPGTRLTVL.

J is TRBJ2-6 and V is TRBV19, with a possible D match to TRBD1 (6 bases). V was pared by 6 bases and J by 4 bases, with 13 bases between. CDR3 size: 15 residues. Per germline, CDR1 LNHDA and CDR2 SQIVND (reference sequence). The CDR3 DNA is TGTGCCAGTAGCCTGCCAGGGGTCGGGGCCAACGTCCTGACTTTC. This sequence encodes CASSLPGVGANVLTF.

This chain uses TRBV9 with TRBJ2-2; TRBD1 is a possible D gene (6 bases). CDR3 length equals 16 residues. Looked up from germline, CDR1 is SGDLS and CDR2 is YYNGEE. V dropped 0 bases and J dropped 2 bases, with 11 bases sitting between them. In DNA, the CDR3 is TGTGCCAGCAGCGTAGTAGTGGGGGCAAACACCGGGGAGCTGTTTTTT. Translating gives CASSVVVGANTGELFF.

The genes are TRBV19 and TRBJ1-6; 10 bases align to TRBD1. Germline CDR1 is LNHDA and CDR2 is SQIVND (reference sequence). This CDR3 contains 16 residues. The J segment lost 9 bases and the V segment lost 1 base, leaving 6 bases of the junction unmatched. The DNA for the CDR3 is TGTGCCAGTAGTATAGGTGGACAGGGGGACGTTTCACCCCTCCACTTT. Translated, it gives CASSIGGQGDVSPLHF.

This chain links TRBV19 with TRBJ1-2; no firm D call. V lost 8 bases and J lost 4, with 17 bases in between. This CDR3 has 14 amino acids. Germline values: CDR1 LNHDA, CDR2 SQIVND (reference sequence). CDR3 in amino acids: CASVAGLTPYGYTF. For the CDR3, the DNA is TGTGCCAGTGTCGCTGGACTGACACCCTATGGCTACACCTTC.

The V gene is TRBV29-1, the J gene TRBJ2-5, with a weak D call TRBD2 (5 bases). The length of the CDR3 is 11 residues. The germline V and J ends were trimmed by 7 bases and 5 bases, with 11 bases remaining between them. The germline gives CDR1 SQVTM, CDR2 ANQGSEA. CDR3 protein: CSAQSGETQYF. CDR3 bases: TGCAGCGCCCAATCGGGGGAGACCCAGTACTTC.

This clone appeared a few times. This chain uses TRBV6-4 with TRBJ2-1; 11 nucleotides line up with TRBD1. With V trimmed by 6 bases and J by 7 bases, 8 bases remained unmatched. Germline CDR1 reads MRHNA; CDR2 reads SNTAGT. The CDR3 extends over 15 amino acids. CDR3 nucleotides: TGTGCCAGCAGCGCAGGACAGGGGGCCGGGAATGAGCAGTTCTTC. Protein product: CASSAGQGAGNEQFF.

V usage is TRBV11-1 and J usage is TRBJ2-1, with D possibly being TRBD1 (6 bases). Germline CDR1 reads SGHAT; CDR2 reads FQDESV (reference sequence). The ends were cut back, 5 bases at V and 7 bases at J, with 9 bases in the middle. The CDR3 is 12 residues long. The CDR3 reads CASSAQGNEQFF. DNA for the CDR3: TGTGCCAGCAGCGCCCAGGGGAATGAGCAGTTCTTC.

This chain connects TRBV7-2 to TRBJ2-3; the match to TRBD1 covers 11 bases. The CDR3 extends over 15 amino acids. Germline V CDR1 and CDR2: SGHTA, FQGNSA. The trim removed 4 bases at V and 7 bases at J, leaving 7 bases unmatched. CDR3 sequence reads: CASSSGQGASHTQYF. In nucleotides, the CDR3 is TGTGCCAGCAGCTCAGGACAGGGGGCATCCCATACGCAGTATTTT.

This clone was seen more than once but under ten times. This rearrangement joins TRBV10-3 to TRBJ1-2; D is unresolved. CDR3 size: 12 residues. V was trimmed by 4 bases and J by 3 bases, leaving 6 bases between them. Looked up from germline, CDR1 is ENHRY and CDR2 is SYGVKD. CDR3 bases: TGTGCCATCAGTGCCGGGGACTATGGCTACACCTTC. It encodes CAISAGDYGYTF.

The rearrangement joins TRBV5-1 to TRBJ1-3; D is uncertain. The CDR3 sequence is 19 residues long. Germline V gene data show CDR1 as SGHRS and CDR2 as YFSETQ. The V and J ends lost 0 bases and 0 bases respectively, with 19 bases between them. CDR3 sequence (DNA): TGCGCCAGCAGCTTGGCCCCAAGAGGTCCAGATTCCTCTGGAAACACCATATATTTT. Amino acid sequence: CASSLAPRGPDSSGNTIYF. Variable domain in full (rest from reference TRBV5-1 and TRBJ1-3): KAGVTQTPRYLIKTRGQQVTLSCSPISGHRSVSWYQQTPGQGLQFLFEYFSETQRNKGNFPGRFSGRQFSNSRSEMNVSTLELGDSALYLCASSLAPRGPDSSGNTIYFGEGSWLTVV.

The chain couples TRBV7-2 to TRBJ1-2; D is ambiguous. Trimming shortened V by 1 base and J by 2 bases, and 11 bases separated the two germline ends. Germline CDR1 reads SGHTA; CDR2 reads FQGNSA. The CDR3 is made up of 15 amino acids. The CDR3 region has the DNA TGTGCCAGCAGCTTAGGAGGTGCGGCAAACTATGGCTACACCTTC. This codes for CASSLGGAANYGYTF.

The table lists this clone with a count of one. V usage is TRBV6-2 or TRBV6-3 and J usage is TRBJ1-1; possible D gene TRBD1, 5 bases. Germline CDR1 reads MNHEY; CDR2 reads SVGEGT. The CDR3 has 12 amino acids. The V and J ends lost 2 bases and 8 bases respectively, with 9 bases between them. CDR3 protein: CASSYLDREAFF. The CDR3 DNA follows: TGTGCCAGCAGTTACCTTGACAGAGAAGCTTTCTTT.

This clone was detected a few times. The chain is built from TRBV7-2 and TRBJ1-1, with D perhaps TRBD1 (5 bases). The CDR3 has 14 amino acids. V gave up 6 bases and J gave up 0 bases, with 11 bases separating them. The germline CDR1 and CDR2 sequences are SGHTA and FQGNSA. CDR3 sequence (DNA): TGTGCCAGCAGATTAAGGGGCCTGAACACTGAAGCTTTCTTT. Its translation: CASRLRGLNTEAFF.

The sample holds a few counts of this clone. The V call is TRBV11-2, the J call TRBJ1-3, with D hard to call. The length of the CDR3 is 17 residues. Trimming took 1 base from V and 0 from J, leaving 13 bases between them. Germline V gene sequence: CDR1 SGHAT, CDR2 FQNNGV. CDR3 sequence (DNA): TGTGCCAGCAGCTTAGTACCGGCGGCTAACTCTGGAAACACCATATATTTT. Its protein product is CASSLVPAANSGNTIYF. Filled out from reference TRBV11-2 and TRBJ1-3, the complete variable domain reads EAGVAQSPRYKIIEKRQSVAFWCNPISGHATLYWYQQILGQGPKLLIQFQNNGVVDDSQLPKDRFSAERLKGVDSTLKIQPAKLEDSAVYLCASSLVPAANSGNTIYFGEGSWLTVV.

The V call is TRBV7-2, the J call TRBJ2-5; a possible D gene is TRBD1 (5 bases). This CDR3 comprises 16 residues. The germline CDR1 and CDR2 sequences are SGHTA and FQGNSA. V dropped 5 bases and J dropped 4 bases, with 20 bases sitting between them. CDR3 region: CASSNPTGLPRETQYF. CDR3 in DNA: TGTGCCAGCAGCAACCCTACAGGTCTTCCTCGAGAGACCCAGTACTTC.

The chain couples TRBV10-2 to TRBJ2-5; 14 bases line up with TRBD2. The CDR3 extends over 15 amino acids. Looked up from germline, CDR1 is WSHSY and CDR2 is SAAADI. The trim removed 3 bases at V and 4 bases at J, leaving 1 base unmatched. The CDR3 sequence: CASSDGLAGGETQYF. CDR3 DNA: TGCGCCAGCAGTGACGGACTAGCGGGGGGAGAGACCCAGTACTTC.